Each of the 31 T cell receptor beta chains below was sequenced from the same sample in a study of Graves' ophthalmopathy and Graves' hyperthyroidism. Scientists amplified the TCR beta CDR3 regions from RNA transcripts. Second-round multiplex PCR came after first-round RT-PCR with HTBI primers. TCRdb passed the multiplex PCR reads through MiXCR, listing each CDR3 protein once. The repertoire has about 210,000 distinct CDR3 sequences, under 30% of them found once; the top ten carry about 8.2%. What was sequenced was peripheral blood. These receptors came from a man aged 50 or older with Graves' ophthalmopathy.

This rearrangement joins TRBV5-1 to TRBJ2-7; D remains unclear. CDR3 length: 15 residues. The germline V gene has CDR1 SGHRS and CDR2 YFSETQ. V lost 4 bases, J lost 1 base, and 15 bases lay in between. The CDR3 sequence is CASSGPHLPSYEQYF. The CDR3 DNA reads as TGCGCCAGCAGCGGGCCCCATCTTCCTTCCTACGAGCAGTACTTC.

The V and J genes are TRBV7-8 and TRBJ1-5, with D tentatively TRBD1 (5 bases). The CDR3 covers 14 residues. V lost 5 bases and J lost 1, with 9 bases in between. Germline loops: CDR1 SGHVS, CDR2 FQNEAQ. The CDR3 bases are TGTGCCAGCAGCAGGGGTTCGAGCAATCAGCCCCAGCATTTT. Protein product: CASSRGSSNQPQHF.

Many counts were recorded for this clonotype. The chain is built from TRBV12-3 or TRBV12-4 and TRBJ2-5, with TRBD2 matching over 7 bases. This CDR3 region has 14 residues. Trimming cost V 7 bases and J 1 base; bases outside gene matches: 6. The CDR3 is CASTIGLGQETQYF. Here the CDR3 DNA reads TGTGCCAGCACTATCGGACTAGGCCAAGAGACCCAGTACTTC.

This clonotype was counted many times. This rearrangement joins TRBV27 to TRBJ2-7, with D possibly matching TRBD1 (6 bases). This CDR3 is 14 amino acids long. CDR1 MNHEY and CDR2 SMNVEV come from the germline V gene (reference sequence). Trimming stripped 6 bases from V and 2 bases from J, with 14 bases between. CDR3 DNA sequence: TGTGCCAGCAGCCCAGATGACAGGCCCTACGAGCAGTACTTC. Encoded protein: CASSPDDRPYEQYF.

This clonotype was seen many times. The genes are TRBV6-5 and TRBJ2-7, with D perhaps matching TRBD2 (5 bases). Germline loops: CDR1 MNHEY, CDR2 SVGAGI. This CDR3 contains 15 residues. With 6 bases removed from V and 2 bases from J, the gap between germline ends came to 17 bases. In nucleotides, the CDR3 is TGTGCCAGCAGGGACTCTAAGGTCCTAACCTACGAGCAGTACTTC. Translation: CASRDSKVLTYEQYF.

V usage is TRBV12-3 or TRBV12-4 and J usage is TRBJ1-3; D perhaps matches TRBD1 (6 bases). The ends were cut back, 6 bases at V and 7 bases at J, with 13 bases in the middle. The CDR3 consists of 13 residues. In nucleotides, the CDR3 is TGTGCCAGCAGCCCTGGGGGGCCCAACACCATATATTTT. Amino acid sequence: CASSPGGPNTIYF.

This chain uses TRBV28 with TRBJ2-7, with D perhaps matching TRBD2 (6 bases). Germline CDR1 MDHEN, CDR2 SYDVKM. The CDR3 is 14 residues long. V was shortened by 6 bases and J by 3 bases, with 15 bases between the two germline ends. CDR3 sequence reads: CASSKSGELYEQYF. Written as DNA, the CDR3 is TGTGCCAGCAGCAAGTCGGGGGAGCTCTACGAGCAGTACTTC.

Ten or more counts support this clonotype. The J gene is TRBJ1-1, the V gene TRBV14; 8 bases are shared with TRBD1. Germline V CDR1 and CDR2: SGHDN, FVKESK. The CDR3 totals 13 residues. V shed 6 bases and J 4 bases; nucleotides not matched to a gene: 4. This CDR3 reads CASSRTGGTEAFF. The CDR3, as DNA: TGTGCCAGCAGTCGAACAGGGGGCACTGAAGCTTTCTTT. Together with reference TRBV14 and TRBJ1-1, the CDR3 gives the full variable domain: EAGVTQFPSHSVIEKGQTVTLRCDPISGHDNLYWYRRVMGKEIKFLLHFVKESKQDESGMPNNRFLAERTGGTYSTLKVQPAELEDSGVYFCASSRTGGTEAFFGQGTRLTVV.

This clonotype was picked up many times. The rearrangement uses TRBV7-8 and TRBJ2-2; 12 bases are shared with TRBD2. Germline V gene sequence: CDR1 SGHVS, CDR2 FQNEAQ. Trimming removed 5 bases from V and 4 bases from J; junction bases left unmatched: 5. The CDR3 totals 16 residues. The CDR3 DNA is TGTGCCAGCAGCCTCGGACTAGCGGGACCCACCGGGGAGCTGTTTTTT. Translation gives CASSLGLAGPTGELFF.

This chain joins TRBV20-1 and TRBJ2-7; 10 bases are shared with TRBD2. The germline gives CDR1 DFQATT, CDR2 SNEGSKA (reference sequence). The CDR3 is 13 amino acids. DNA for the CDR3: TGCAGAATAAGCGGGAGGGCCGACTACGAGCAGTACTTC. It codes for CRISGRADYEQYF.

The CDR3 bases are TGTGCCGCTGGAGCCTTGGGCTACGAGCAGTACTTC. Encoded protein: CAAGALGYEQYF. The V and J genes are TRBV6-1 and TRBJ2-7; D uncertain. Trimming shortened V by 11 bases and J by 3 bases, and 14 bases separated the two germline ends. The CDR3 consists of 12 residues. CDR1 and CDR2 from the germline V gene are MNHNS and SASEGT.

This clonotype was detected many times. This chain links TRBV7-3 with TRBJ1-2; 8 bases are a match to TRBD1. V shed 3 bases and J 8 bases; nucleotides not matched to a gene: 11. This CDR3 region has 15 residues. Germline V lookup: CDR1 SGHTA, CDR2 FQGTGA. The chain's CDR3 is CASSFGTGDKEGYTF. The CDR3 DNA reads TGTGCCAGCAGCTTCGGGACAGGCGATAAGGAGGGCTACACCTTC.

This clonotype was seen at least ten times. The chain joins TRBV29-1 to TRBJ1-2, with D possibly TRBD1 on 5 matching bases. CDR3 length: 11 residues. From germline, CDR1 is SQVTM and CDR2 ANQGSEA. V lost 5 bases and J 8 bases, leaving 12 bases between the germline ends. The CDR3 loop reads CSVRGREGYTF. The CDR3 nucleotides are TGCAGCGTTCGGGGACGCGAAGGCTACACCTTC. The variable domain in full, with the rest retrieved from reference TRBV29-1 and TRBJ1-2, is SAVISQKPSRDICQRGTSLTIQCQVDSQVTMMFWYRQQPGQSLTLIATANQGSEATYESGFVIDKFPISRPNLTFSTLTVSNMSPEDSSIYLCSVRGREGYTFGSGTRLTVV.

This clonotype has just one count. The rearrangement uses TRBV15 and TRBJ2-7, with 7 bases aligning to TRBD1. Germline CDR1 LNHNV, CDR2 YYDKDF (reference sequence). This CDR3 has 14 residues. Unmatched junction bases numbered 6, after V lost 7 bases and J lost 0 bases. CDR3 sequence reads: CATKVDRYSYEQYF. CDR3 nucleotide sequence: TGTGCCACCAAGGTGGACAGGTACTCCTACGAGCAGTACTTC.

This clonotype appeared many times. The V call is TRBV19, the J call TRBJ2-3; D is perhaps TRBD1 or TRBD2 (5 bases each). Looked up from germline, CDR1 is LNHDA and CDR2 is SQIVND (reference sequence). With 4 bases removed from V and 10 bases from J, the gap between germline ends came to 21 bases. The CDR3 totals 15 residues. CDR3 bases: TGTGCCAGTAGTACTCAATCCCGGGACGGGGAGCCGCAGTATTTT. This encodes CASSTQSRDGEPQYF.

In its sample, this clonotype was seen a few times. The rearrangement links TRBV29-1 to TRBJ2-2, with 7 bases fitting TRBD1. The germline CDR1 and CDR2 sequences are SQVTM and ANQGSEA. The length of the CDR3 is 18 residues. Trimming took 0 bases from V and 2 from J; bases not matched to a gene: 12. The CDR3 here is CSVEEGTGATRNTGELFF. The CDR3 DNA follows: TGCAGCGTTGAAGAGGGAACAGGGGCCACGCGAAACACCGGGGAGCTGTTTTTT.

This clonotype was observed at least ten times. The gene calls are TRBV12-3 or TRBV12-4 and TRBJ2-2; 7 nucleotides agree with TRBD1. V trimming: 6 bases; J trimming: 4 bases; junction bases outside the gene matches: 14. The CDR3 has 17 residues. CDR3 sequence reads: CASSRGNRGRGTGELFF. Here the CDR3 DNA reads TGTGCCAGCAGCCGAGGCAACAGGGGTCGGGGCACCGGGGAGCTGTTTTTT.

The chain combines TRBV7-8 with TRBJ2-7; D possibly uses TRBD1 or TRBD2 (7 bases each). The ends were cut back, 2 bases at V and 5 bases at J, with 22 bases in the middle. The CDR3 runs to 17 residues. Germline assignment: CDR1 SGHVS and CDR2 FQNEAQ. CDR3 DNA: TGTGCCAGCAGCTTAACTGGCAGGGGGGGCCTCGGAAACGAGCAGTACTTC. This encodes CASSLTGRGGLGNEQYF.

The sample holds many counts of this clonotype. The chain joins TRBV7-3 to TRBJ2-3; D not resolved. Looked up from germline, CDR1 is SGHTA and CDR2 is FQGTGA. Trimming left V 5 bases short and J 3 bases short, with 15 bases between. The CDR3 sequence is 15 residues long. The CDR3 nucleotides read TGTGCCAGCAGCCCATCAGTCTCCCCTACAGATACGCAGTATTTT. This encodes CASSPSVSPTDTQYF.

This clonotype came up many times. The chain combines TRBV6-5 with TRBJ2-4; the match to TRBD2 covers 7 bases. The CDR3 is 16 amino acids. From germline, CDR1 is MNHEY and CDR2 SVGAGI. The V segment lost 5 bases and the J segment 0 bases; nucleotides outside the gene matches: 7. Here the CDR3 DNA reads TGTGCCAGCAGTCACGGGGGGACGGTAGCCAAAAACATTCAGTACTTC. This encodes CASSHGGTVAKNIQYF.

This clonotype was picked up many times. This chain links TRBV12-3 or TRBV12-4 with TRBJ1-6, with D unresolved. The CDR3 runs to 17 residues. Trimming took off 1 base at V and 2 bases at J, with 12 bases between the two ends. CDR3 sequence reads: CASSLGLSGPYNSPLHF. CDR3 coding DNA: TGTGCCAGCAGTTTAGGTCTCAGTGGTCCCTATAATTCACCCCTCCACTTT.

Only a few counts were recorded for this clonotype. This chain joins TRBV6-2 or TRBV6-3 and TRBJ2-7; no definite D call. The V gene's germline CDR1 is MNHEY and CDR2 SVGEGT. CDR3 length: 13 residues. V lost 6 bases and J 2 bases, leaving 11 bases between the germline ends. The DNA of the CDR3 is TGTGCCAGCAGCATCGACTTAACCTACGAGCAGTACTTC. Encoded protein: CASSIDLTYEQYF.

The table lists this clonotype with many counts. The chain employs TRBV13 and TRBJ2-7; tentative D call: TRBD1 (5 bases). The CDR3 is 13 residues long. Germline V gives CDR1 PRHDT, CDR2 FYEKMQ (reference sequence). The V and J ends lost 6 bases and 2 bases respectively, with 11 bases between them. CDR3 sequence reads: CASRRWGTYEQYF. CDR3 sequence (DNA): TGTGCCAGCAGGCGATGGGGCACCTACGAGCAGTACTTC.

The rearrangement uses TRBV6-1 and TRBJ1-2, with 8 bases fitting TRBD1. The junction had 14 bases not matched to a gene; V was cut back by 10 bases and J by 7 bases. This CDR3 comprises 14 residues. Germline V gene lookup returns CDR1 MNHNS and CDR2 SASEGT. Here the CDR3 reads CATLRGDRGSGYTF. CDR3 bases: TGTGCCACCCTGCGTGGTGACAGGGGCAGTGGCTACACCTTC.

This clonotype was counted ten times or more. The CDR3 reads CSAGLNAVQETQYF. The CDR3, as DNA: TGCAGTGCAGGGCTAAACGCCGTTCAAGAGACCCAGTACTTC. The chain couples TRBV20-1 to TRBJ2-5; D is uncertain. Germline V lookup: CDR1 DFQATT, CDR2 SNEGSKA (reference sequence). V gave up 6 bases and J gave up 2 bases, with 16 bases separating them. This CDR3 is built from 14 residues.

The chain uses TRBV7-2 and TRBJ1-1, with 7 positions matching TRBD1. Trimming at V came to 0 bases and at J to 7 bases, leaving 2 bases not matched to a gene. The CDR3 sequence is 13 residues long. CDR1 and CDR2 from the germline V gene are SGHTA and FQGNSA. CDR3 sequence reads: CASSLAGQSEAFF. DNA of the CDR3: TGTGCCAGCAGCTTAGCGGGACAGAGTGAAGCTTTCTTT.

This clonotype was seen at least ten times. The V gene is TRBV7-3, the J gene TRBJ1-1; D gene uncertain. V was shortened by 5 bases and J by 7 bases, with 11 bases between the two germline ends. The CDR3 sequence is 12 residues long. Germline CDR1 is SGHTA and CDR2 is FQGTGA. CDR3 region: CASSPGVGEAFF. The CDR3 nucleotides are TGTGCCAGCAGCCCCGGCGTGGGTGAAGCTTTCTTT.

In regard to this clonotype: This may arise from a read error, as a much more abundant clone is one base away. This chain links TRBV6-2 or TRBV6-3 with TRBJ2-7; weak D call: TRBD2 (6 bases). This CDR3 has 13 amino acids. CDR1 and CDR2 from the germline V gene are MNHEY and SVGEGT. The CDR3 protein is CAISAGLDDKQYF. As DNA, the CDR3 is TGTGCCATCAGTGCGGGGCTGGACGACAAGCAGTACTTC.

In its sample, this clonotype was seen many times. This chain joins TRBV6-1 and TRBJ2-5, with 7 bases that match TRBD2. The CDR3 is 13 residues long. Germline lookup yields CDR1 MNHNS and CDR2 SASEGT. The V and J ends lost 7 bases and 5 bases, in that order; junction bases with no gene match: 7. The CDR3 bases are TGTGCCAGCAATTCGTGGGAGGGGGAGACCCAGTACTTC. Translating gives CASNSWEGETQYF.

This clonotype showed up many times. The gene calls are TRBV19 and TRBJ1-5; tentative D call: TRBD1 (5 bases). Germline CDR1 reads LNHDA; CDR2 reads SQIVND (reference sequence). The ends were cut back, 0 bases at V and 4 bases at J, with 16 bases in the middle. The CDR3 has 17 residues. The DNA of the CDR3 is TGTGCCAGTAGTATAGATTCGGCAGGGTCCGAAAATCAGCCCCAGCATTTT. Translation gives CASSIDSAGSENQPQHF. Based on the CDR3 plus reference TRBV19 and TRBJ1-5, the full variable domain is DGGITQSPKYLFRKEGQNVTLSCEQNLNHDAMYWYRQDPGQGLRLIYYSQIVNDFQKGDIAEGYSVSREKKESFPLTVTSAQKNPTAFYLCASSIDSAGSENQPQHFGDGTRLSIL.

The gene calls are TRBV5-1 and TRBJ2-7; no clear D gene. This CDR3 has 14 residues. The germline CDR1 and CDR2 sequences are SGHRS and YFSETQ. Trimming cost V 6 bases and J 0 bases, with 13 bases left between them. CDR3 region: CASNDAVFSYEQYF. DNA of the CDR3: TGCGCCAGCAACGATGCCGTGTTCTCCTACGAGCAGTACTTC.